This is a list of T cell receptor beta chains from one sample in a study of cytomegalovirus exposure and HLA in healthy donors. Data came from immunoSEQ multiplex PCR; TCRdb stores just in-frame clones and leaves some out. Of fewer than 80,000 clones listed, about 77% are singletons. Sequencing used PBMCs. The receptors were sampled from a woman under 40 in good health and CMV-seronegative. Both conserved end residues are part of each CDR3. Each record gives: V gene, D gene, clone size, J gene, CDR3 DNA, CDR3 protein. D genes are given only for firm matches. The size entry is marked missing in some rows and otherwise reads once, few, many or a size class.

V gene: TRBV11-2; D gene: TRBD2; clone size: .; J gene: TRBJ2-7; CDR3 DNA: TGTGCCAGCAGCTTAGTTAGCGGGAGCTTGGGCGAGCAGTACTTC; CDR3 protein: CASSLVSGSLGEQYF
V gene: TRBV30; D gene: .; clone size: .; J gene: TRBJ1-6; CDR3 DNA: TGTGCCTGGAGTGGGGGGGGGAATTCACCCCTCCACTTT; CDR3 protein: CAWSGGGNSPLHF
V gene: TRBV27; D gene: TRBD1; clone size: .; J gene: TRBJ2-5; CDR3 DNA: TGTGCCAGCAGTCGGACAGGGTGGAGGGAAGAGACCCAGTACTTC; CDR3 protein: CASSRTGWREETQYF
V gene: TRBV28; D gene: TRBD1; clone size: .; J gene: TRBJ2-3; CDR3 DNA: TGTGCCAGCAGTCAATACCGGGACAGGGTGATAGATACGCAGTATTTT; CDR3 protein: CASSQYRDRVIDTQYF
V gene: TRBV28; D gene: TRBD1; clone size: .; J gene: TRBJ1-3; CDR3 DNA: TGTGCCAGCAGGAAAACACAGGGGGCTACTGGAAACACCATATATTTT; CDR3 protein: CASRKTQGATGNTIYF
V gene: TRBV10-1; D gene: TRBD2; clone size: .; J gene: TRBJ2-7; CDR3 DNA: TGCGCCAGCAGTGAGACGGGGGGGGAAACTGACGAGCAGTACTTC; CDR3 protein: CASSETGGETDEQYF
V gene: TRBV7-6; D gene: .; clone size: .; J gene: TRBJ1-1; CDR3 DNA: TGTGCCAGCAGCTTTCAGGGATGGGTGAACACTGAAGCTTTCTTT; CDR3 protein: CASSFQGWVNTEAFF
V gene: TRBV4-1; D gene: TRBD1; clone size: once; J gene: TRBJ1-2; CDR3 DNA: TGCGCCAGCAGCCAAGATTTGGTCGGGACAGGGAGCGGTTACACCTTC; CDR3 protein: CASSQDLVGTGSGYTF
V gene: TRBV30; D gene: .; clone size: .; J gene: TRBJ1-5; CDR3 DNA: TGTGCCTGGAGTCTGGGGGGGGGACCCAATCAGCCCCAGCATTTT; CDR3 protein: CAWSLGGGPNQPQHF
V gene: TRBV27; D gene: TRBD2; clone size: .; J gene: TRBJ2-3; CDR3 DNA: TGTGCCAGCAGTTCACGACTAGCACCCAACACAGATACGCAGTATTTT; CDR3 protein: CASSSRLAPNTDTQYF
V gene: TRBV10-1; D gene: TRBD2; clone size: few; J gene: TRBJ2-1; CDR3 DNA: TGCGCCAGCAGTGACCCGACTAGCGGGAGAACGTCCTCCTACAATGAGCAGTTCTTC; CDR3 protein: CASSDPTSGRTSSYNEQFF
V gene: TRBV10-1; D gene: .; clone size: .; J gene: TRBJ2-7; CDR3 DNA: TGCGCCAGCAGTATCGGGAGCTCCTACGAGCAGTACTTC; CDR3 protein: CASSIGSSYEQYF
V gene: TRBV9; D gene: .; clone size: .; J gene: TRBJ2-7; CDR3 DNA: TGTGCCAGCAGCAACCGACAGCGCGGCGAGCAGTACTTC; CDR3 protein: CASSNRQRGEQYF
V gene: TRBV27; D gene: TRBD1; clone size: .; J gene: TRBJ1-1; CDR3 DNA: TGTGCCAGCAGTTCGGGACAGGGTGGGGGAAACACTGAAGCTTTCTTT; CDR3 protein: CASSSGQGGGNTEAFF
V gene: TRBV18; D gene: TRBD2; clone size: .; J gene: TRBJ2-5; CDR3 DNA: TGTGCCAGCTCACCAAGCGGGGAAGAGACCCAGTACTTC; CDR3 protein: CASSPSGEETQYF